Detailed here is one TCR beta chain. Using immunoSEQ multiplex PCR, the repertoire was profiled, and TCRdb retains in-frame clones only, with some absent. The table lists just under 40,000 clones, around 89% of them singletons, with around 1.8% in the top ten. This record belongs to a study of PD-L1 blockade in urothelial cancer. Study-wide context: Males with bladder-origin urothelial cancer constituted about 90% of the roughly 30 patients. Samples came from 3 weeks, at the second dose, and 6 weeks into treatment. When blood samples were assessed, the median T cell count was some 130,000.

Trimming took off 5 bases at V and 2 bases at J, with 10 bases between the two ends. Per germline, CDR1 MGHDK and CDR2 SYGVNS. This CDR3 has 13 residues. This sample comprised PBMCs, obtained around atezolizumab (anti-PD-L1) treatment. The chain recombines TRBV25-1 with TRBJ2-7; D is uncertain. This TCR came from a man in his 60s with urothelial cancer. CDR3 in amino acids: CASSSQVAYEQYF. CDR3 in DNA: TGTGCCAGCAGTTCCCAGGTCGCCTACGAGCAGTACTTC.